The T cell receptor beta chain under discussion was sequenced for a study of breast tumors, draining lymph nodes, adjacent tissues. This CDR3 contains 13 residues. J was trimmed by 2 bases and V by 7 bases; bases with no gene match: 6. CDR1 DFQATT and CDR2 SNEGSKA come from the germline V gene (reference sequence). Breast cancer patients provided tissue from their axillary draining lymph nodes. The sample holds many counts of this clonotype. The antigen is undetermined. Study-wide results and caveats: Data fit most tumor T cells coming from lymph node, expanding in tumor. Tumors had less TCR diversity than lymph nodes, more than nontumor tissue.

MiXCR, applied by TCRdb to the multiplex PCR reads, yields one record per CDR3 protein. Of approximately 230,000 distinct CDR3 sequences listed, under 40% are singletons. This chain uses TRBV20-1 with TRBJ1-2; 8 bases agree with TRBD1. The TCR originated in a female donor with breast cancer. Some clones in this sample may be carry-over from other donors' samples. Sequenced sample: axillary lymph node tissue. The CDR3 DNA reads as TGCAGTGGCAAAGACAGGGGAAACTATGGCTACACCTTC. Its protein product is CSGKDRGNYGYTF.